This TCR beta chain was recorded in a study of shared clonotypes between healthy human individuals. The overall study: The donor group consisted of a couple of women and a few men, aged 18 to 49. Donors had three CD4 naive, three CD4 memory, two CD8 naive and one CD8 memory plate apiece.

Produced via immunoSEQ multiplex PCR; TCRdb's table is partial and in-frame only. The data show about 600,000 clones, with around 97% seen just once and about 0.057% held by the top ten. Germline V gene lookup returns CDR1 MNHNS and CDR2 SASEGT. With 3 bases removed from V and 4 bases from J, the gap between germline ends came to 7 bases. The CDR3 runs 12 residues. Recent acute infections and vaccinations were absent in the healthy HIV-negative adult donors. The specimen was naive CD4+ T cells sorted from blood. The subset denotes: CD45RA+ positively selected. V and J are TRBV6-1 and TRBJ2-7, with TRBD1 as a possible D gene (5 bases). This clonotype originated in a woman aged 30 to 39 in good health. This CDR3 is CASSDRAYEQYF. DNA of the CDR3: TGTGCCAGCAGTGACAGGGCGTACGAGCAGTACTTC.